Listed below are T cell receptor beta chains from one sample, sequenced in a study of blood T cell repertoires in COVID-19. Sequencing was performed with immunoSEQ multiplex PCR; in TCRdb, only in-frame clones are kept and a portion is missing. The sample holds about 170,000 clones; approximately 90% are singletons and the top ten take approximately 4.8%. The sequencing input was peripheral blood. The receptor set was obtained from a young man with COVID-19, enrolled during active disease. The CDR3 runs from the conserved cysteine through the conserved F or W. The D gene is left open where the match is weak. The size field is filled for only some rows; it gives once, few, many or a size class.

clone_size: .; j_call: TRBJ2-1; v_call: TRBV4-3; cdr3_length: 15; d_call: .; cdr3_nt: TGCGCCAGCAGCCAAGGTATACAATTAATTAATGAGCAGTTCTTC; cdr3_aa: CASSQGIQLINEQFF
clone_size: few; j_call: TRBJ2-2; v_call: TRBV4-2; cdr3_length: 19; d_call: .; cdr3_nt: TGTGCCAGCAGCCAAGATAGATTCTCCCTAGGCTCTAACACCGGGGAGCTGTTTTTT; cdr3_aa: CASSQDRFSLGSNTGELFF
clone_size: .; j_call: TRBJ2-1; v_call: TRBV12-3/TRBV12-4; cdr3_length: 12; d_call: .; cdr3_nt: TGTGCCAGCAGTTTAACGGTCAATGAGCAGTTCTTC; cdr3_aa: CASSLTVNEQFF
clone_size: .; j_call: TRBJ2-5; v_call: TRBV5-1; cdr3_length: 14; d_call: TRBD1; cdr3_nt: TGCGCCAGCAGCTTGGCGGGACAGGGGGAGACCCAGTACTTC; cdr3_aa: CASSLAGQGETQYF
clone_size: .; j_call: TRBJ1-2; v_call: TRBV5-1; cdr3_length: 15; d_call: .; cdr3_nt: TGCGCCAGCAGCTTGGCAGGGGCCGTTACGGGGGGCTACACCTTC; cdr3_aa: CASSLAGAVTGGYTF
clone_size: .; j_call: TRBJ1-2; v_call: TRBV7-9; cdr3_length: 17; d_call: TRBD1; cdr3_nt: TGTGCCAGCAGCTTAGAAGGGACAGGAGTAGCTAACTATGGCTACACCTTC; cdr3_aa: CASSLEGTGVANYGYTF
clone_size: .; j_call: TRBJ1-2; v_call: TRBV30; cdr3_length: 12; d_call: .; cdr3_nt: TGTGCCTGGACGGGTTATAACTATGGCTACACCTTC; cdr3_aa: CAWTGYNYGYTF
clone_size: .; j_call: TRBJ2-1; v_call: TRBV13; cdr3_length: 20; d_call: TRBD2; cdr3_nt: TGTGCCAGCAGCCCCTGGGGGGGACTAGCGGGGGGTAGCTCCTACAATGAGCAGTTCTTC; cdr3_aa: CASSPWGGLAGGSSYNEQFF
clone_size: .; j_call: TRBJ1-6; v_call: TRBV2; cdr3_length: 14; d_call: TRBD1; cdr3_nt: TGTGCCAGCAGCATGACAGGGGCACGTTCACCCCTCCACTTT; cdr3_aa: CASSMTGARSPLHF
clone_size: .; j_call: TRBJ2-5; v_call: TRBV3-1/TRBV3-2; cdr3_length: 17; d_call: TRBD2; cdr3_nt: TGTGCCAGCAGCCAAGGATTAGGGACTAGCGGGGGAGAGACCCAGTACTTC; cdr3_aa: CASSQGLGTSGGETQYF
clone_size: .; j_call: TRBJ2-7; v_call: TRBV5-6; cdr3_length: 16; d_call: .; cdr3_nt: TGTGCCAGCAGCTTGGGACCGACAGTGCCCTCCTACGAGCAGTACTTC; cdr3_aa: CASSLGPTVPSYEQYF
clone_size: .; j_call: TRBJ1-3; v_call: TRBV7-8; cdr3_length: 17; d_call: TRBD1; cdr3_nt: TGTGCCAGCAGCCTCCGGGACAGGGGAATCTCTGGAAACACCATATATTTT; cdr3_aa: CASSLRDRGISGNTIYF
clone_size: once; j_call: TRBJ1-2; v_call: TRBV5-1; cdr3_length: 14; d_call: TRBD1; cdr3_nt: TGCGCCAGCAGCTGGACAGGTTTGAACTATGGCTACACCTTC; cdr3_aa: CASSWTGLNYGYTF
clone_size: .; j_call: TRBJ2-1; v_call: TRBV12-5; cdr3_length: 13; d_call: .; cdr3_nt: TGTGCTAGTGCCCTCACAGGGAATAATGAGCAGTTCTTC; cdr3_aa: CASALTGNNEQFF
clone_size: .; j_call: TRBJ1-4; v_call: TRBV4-3; cdr3_length: 16; d_call: .; cdr3_nt: TGCGCCAGCAGCCAAGATATCCAGGGTGGGATTGTAAAACTGTTTTTT; cdr3_aa: CASSQDIQGGIVKLFF
clone_size: .; j_call: TRBJ1-5; v_call: TRBV4-3; cdr3_length: 15; d_call: TRBD1; cdr3_nt: TGCGCCAGCAGCCAGACCGGGACAGGGAATCAGCCCCAGCATTTT; cdr3_aa: CASSQTGTGNQPQHF
clone_size: .; j_call: TRBJ1-1; v_call: TRBV19; cdr3_length: 13; d_call: .; cdr3_nt: TGTGCCAGTAGTCGGGGGAGGTACACTGAAGCTTTCTTT; cdr3_aa: CASSRGRYTEAFF
clone_size: .; j_call: TRBJ2-7; v_call: TRBV28; cdr3_length: 13; d_call: .; cdr3_nt: TGTGCCAGCAGCGCAGGGGGGTGGTACGAGCAGTACTTC; cdr3_aa: CASSAGGWYEQYF
clone_size: .; j_call: TRBJ2-5; v_call: TRBV2; cdr3_length: 18; d_call: TRBD2; cdr3_nt: TGTGCCAGCAGTGACTGGACTAGCGGGAGGTCCCCCCAAGAGACCCAGTACTTC; cdr3_aa: CASSDWTSGRSPQETQYF
clone_size: .; j_call: TRBJ1-1; v_call: TRBV27; cdr3_length: 13; d_call: .; cdr3_nt: TGTGCCAGCAGTTTATCGACAGGTTCTGAAGCTTTCTTT; cdr3_aa: CASSLSTGSEAFF